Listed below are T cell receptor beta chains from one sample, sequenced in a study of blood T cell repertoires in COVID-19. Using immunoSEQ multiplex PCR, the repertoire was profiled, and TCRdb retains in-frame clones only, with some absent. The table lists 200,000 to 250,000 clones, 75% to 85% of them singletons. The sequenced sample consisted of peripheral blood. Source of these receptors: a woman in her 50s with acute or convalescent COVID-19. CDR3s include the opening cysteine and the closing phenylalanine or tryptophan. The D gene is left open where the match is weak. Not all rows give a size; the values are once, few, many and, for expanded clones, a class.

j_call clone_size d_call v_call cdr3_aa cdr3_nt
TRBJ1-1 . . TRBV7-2 CASSFGEGTEAFF TGTGCCAGCAGCTTTGGGGAGGGCACTGAAGCTTTCTTT
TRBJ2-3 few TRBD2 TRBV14 CASSQALAGYTDTQYF TGTGCCAGCAGCCAAGCATTAGCGGGATACACAGATACGCAGTATTTT
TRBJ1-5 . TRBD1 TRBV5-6 CASSLVRDRVLPQHF TGTGCCAGCAGCTTAGTCCGGGACAGGGTCTTGCCCCAGCATTTT
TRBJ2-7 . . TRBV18 CASSPPEGAGGPYF TGTGCCAGCTCACCTCCCGAGGGGGCGGGGGGTCCGTACTTC
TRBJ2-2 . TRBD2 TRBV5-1 CASRLAGAPGELFF TGCGCCAGCAGGCTAGCGGGGGCCCCCGGGGAGCTGTTTTTT
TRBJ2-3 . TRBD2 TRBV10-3 CAISRLAGDTDTQYF TGTGCCATCAGTCGACTAGCGGGGGACACAGATACGCAGTATTTT
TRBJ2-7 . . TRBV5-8 CASSKGAGQFPYEQYF TGTGCCAGCAGCAAGGGTGCCGGACAATTCCCCTACGAGCAGTACTTC
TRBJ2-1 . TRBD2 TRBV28 CASSVLAGGTNEQFF TGTGCCAGCAGCGTACTAGCGGGGGGGACCAATGAGCAGTTCTTC
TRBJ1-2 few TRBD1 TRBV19 CASSTRGQLYGYTF TGTGCCAGTAGTACCCGGGGACAGCTCTATGGCTACACCTTC
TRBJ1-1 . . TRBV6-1 CASSEVGLTGAFF TGTGCCAGCAGTGAAGTTGGTCTTACCGGAGCTTTCTTT
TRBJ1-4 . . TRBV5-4 CAGSLAGQKKLFF TGTGCCGGCAGCTTGGCCGGACAGAAAAAACTGTTTTTT
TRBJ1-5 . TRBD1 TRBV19 CASRKSGGPNQPQHF TGTGCCAGTAGAAAATCAGGGGGCCCAAATCAGCCCCAGCATTTT
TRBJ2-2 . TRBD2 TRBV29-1 CSVEVAGVNGELFF TGCAGCGTTGAAGTAGCGGGAGTCAACGGGGAGCTGTTTTTT
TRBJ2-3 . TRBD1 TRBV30 CAWNPGTGLDTQYF TGTGCCTGGAACCCTGGGACAGGGTTAGATACGCAGTATTTT
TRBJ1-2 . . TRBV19 CASSNQEAGNYGYTF TGTGCCAGTAGTAACCAAGAAGCAGGGAACTATGGCTACACCTTC
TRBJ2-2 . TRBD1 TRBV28 CASSFGTVVGELFF TGTGCCAGCAGTTTCGGGACAGTGGTCGGGGAGCTGTTTTTT
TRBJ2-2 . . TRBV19 CASSIREPTRELFF TGTGCCAGTAGTATCCGGGAGCCGACTCGGGAGCTGTTTTTT
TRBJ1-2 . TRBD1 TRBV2 CASGSDRRNGYTF TGTGCCAGCGGTTCGGACAGGCGTAATGGCTACACCTTC
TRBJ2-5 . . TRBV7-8 CASSRKGRQETQYF TGTGCCAGCAGCAGAAAAGGGAGGCAAGAGACCCAGTACTTC
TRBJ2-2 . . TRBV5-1 CASSLRPGEAGELFF TGCGCCAGCAGCTTGAGGCCAGGGGAAGCCGGGGAGCTGTTTTTT